The 15 T cell receptor beta chains below all came from one sample that was sequenced in a study of blood T cell repertoires in COVID-19. The assay was immunoSEQ multiplex PCR, and TCRdb's table has in-frame clones only and misses some. The table records about 320,000 clones, roughly 87% of them present only once. Source material: PBMCs or T cells enriched from blood (not recorded which). Source of these receptors: a woman aged 18-29 years who had recovered from COVID-19.

The rearrangement joins TRBV7-2 to TRBJ2-5; a possible D gene is TRBD1 (6 bases). This CDR3 comprises 15 residues. Germline CDR1 SGHTA, CDR2 FQGNSA. V was cut by 3 bases and J by 5 bases, with 16 bases left in between. CDR3 sequence: CASSLAQGRAETQYF. CDR3 coding DNA: TGTGCCAGCAGCTTGGCGCAGGGGCGCGCCGAGACCCAGTACTTC. Full variable domain (missing parts from reference TRBV7-2 and TRBJ2-5): GAGVSQSPSNKVTEKGKDVELRCDPISGHTALYWYRQSLGQGLEFLIYFQGNSAPDKSGLPSDRFSAERTGGSVSTLTIQRTQQEDSAVYLCASSLAQGRAETQYFGPGTRLLVL.

This clone was seen once. The rearrangement links TRBV15 to TRBJ1-2; D possibly corresponds to TRBD1 (5 bases). Trimming took 0 bases from V and 4 from J, leaving 12 bases between them. This CDR3 contains 15 residues. Germline V gene sequence: CDR1 LNHNV, CDR2 YYDKDF (reference sequence). The CDR3 loop reads CATSRDREASYGYTF. The CDR3 nucleotides read TGTGCCACCAGCAGAGACAGGGAGGCGAGCTATGGCTACACCTTC.

Written as DNA, the CDR3 is TGTGCCAGCAGCTTGCCAGGGATGACTGAAGCTTTCTTT. Its protein is CASSLPGMTEAFF. The genes are TRBV11-2 and TRBJ1-1; D perhaps matches TRBD1 (5 bases). The germline gives CDR1 SGHAT, CDR2 FQNNGV. V lost 3 bases and J 5 bases, leaving 10 bases between the germline ends. CDR3 length: 13 residues.

V and J are TRBV6-5 and TRBJ1-5; possibly TRBD1 for D (6 bases). This CDR3 region has 13 residues. In germline, CDR1 is MNHEY, CDR2 SVGAGI. Trimming left V 5 bases short and J 4 bases short, with 9 bases between. CDR3 coding DNA: TGTGCCAGCAGTCAGGACAGAAATCAGCCCCAGCATTTT. It encodes CASSQDRNQPQHF.

The rearrangement joins TRBV9 to TRBJ2-3; TRBD2 agrees at 8 bases. This CDR3 spans 16 amino acids. Germline trimming cut 4 bases from V and 2 bases from J; bases unmatched to any gene: 9. The germline gives CDR1 SGDLS, CDR2 YYNGEE. In DNA form, the CDR3 reads TGTGCCAGCAGCCCCGGGGCCGGGGGGGCCACAGATACGCAGTATTTT. Translating it yields CASSPGAGGATDTQYF.

This sequence joins TRBV11-2 and TRBJ2-3; D is unresolved. This CDR3 region has 15 residues. V was cut by 2 bases and J by 4 bases, with 13 bases left in between. CDR1 is SGHAT and CDR2 is FQNNGV in the germline V gene. The CDR3 loop reads CASSLNAGGSDTQYF. The CDR3 DNA is TGTGCCAGCAGCTTAAACGCTGGTGGCTCAGATACGCAGTATTTT.

This chain links TRBV28 with TRBJ2-5, with 11 bases aligning to TRBD2. The CDR3 covers 16 residues. The V segment lost 6 bases and the J segment 2 bases; nucleotides outside the gene matches: 8. CDR1 and CDR2 (germline): MDHEN, SYDVKM. The CDR3 spells CASSLRLAGIQETQYF. CDR3 bases: TGTGCCAGCAGCCTCCGACTAGCGGGGATACAAGAGACCCAGTACTTC.

The CDR3 reads CATSIPIQGEMNTGELFF. In DNA form, the CDR3 reads TGTGCCACCAGCATACCGATACAGGGGGAAATGAACACCGGGGAGCTGTTTTTT. J is TRBJ2-2 and V is TRBV15; 8 nucleotides agree with TRBD1. The length of the CDR3 is 18 residues. V shed 4 bases and J 1 base; nucleotides not matched to a gene: 11. Germline-derived CDR1 and CDR2 are LNHNV and YYDKDF (reference sequence).

This clone occurred a few times. The rearrangement links TRBV7-3 to TRBJ2-5, with a weak D call TRBD2 (5 bases). Germline CDR1 reads SGHTA; CDR2 reads FQGTGA. V was shortened by 0 bases and J by 0 bases, with 11 bases between the two germline ends. This CDR3 has 16 residues. The DNA of the CDR3 is TGTGCCAGCAGCTTAACGGGTCGGCGGGACCAAGAGACCCAGTACTTC. This gives the protein CASSLTGRRDQETQYF.

The chain links TRBV5-1 to TRBJ1-4, with unresolved D. CDR1 is SGHRS and CDR2 is YFSETQ in the germline V gene. There are 14 residues in the CDR3. Trimming stripped 5 bases from V and 7 bases from J, with 15 bases between. Here the CDR3 reads CASSSPLEAEKLFF. Written as DNA, the CDR3 is TGCGCCAGCAGTTCGCCCCTTGAGGCTGAAAAACTGTTTTTT.

This clone showed up just a few times. The chain is built from TRBV7-9 and TRBJ2-1, with D maybe TRBD2 (6 bases). Trimming cost V 5 bases and J 2 bases, with 13 bases left between them. Germline V CDR1 and CDR2: SEHNR, FQNEAQ (reference sequence). The CDR3 runs 15 residues. CDR3 nucleotide sequence: TGTGCCAGCAGCGAAAAGACGGGGGCCTACAATGAGCAGTTCTTC. As protein: CASSEKTGAYNEQFF.

V is TRBV6-5 and J is TRBJ2-7; maybe TRBD1 (6 bases). The CDR3 covers 13 residues. Trimming cost V 2 bases and J 7 bases, with 12 bases left between them. Looked up from germline, CDR1 is MNHEY and CDR2 is SVGAGI. The CDR3, as DNA: TGTGCCAGCAGTTACGGCAGGGGTGGGGAGCAGTACTTC. Its translation is CASSYGRGGEQYF.

The chain uses TRBV10-3 and TRBJ2-3, with D perhaps TRBD1 (5 bases). V was shortened by 6 bases and J by 5 bases, with 15 bases between the two germline ends. The CDR3 has 14 amino acids. Germline values: CDR1 ENHRY, CDR2 SYGVKD. CDR3 bases: TGTGCCATCAGCGGCGCAGGGTTAGAAGATACGCAGTATTTT. Protein product: CAISGAGLEDTQYF.

The chain has TRBV14 and TRBJ1-1; D may be TRBD1 (5 bases). V lost 0 bases to trimming and J lost 0 bases, with 8 bases between them. This CDR3 has 15 residues. From germline, CDR1 is SGHDN and CDR2 FVKESK. Here the CDR3 DNA reads TGTGCCAGCAGCCAAGAACGGACATTGAACACTGAAGCTTTCTTT. This encodes CASSQERTLNTEAFF. The full variable domain, completed using reference TRBV14 and TRBJ1-1, is EAGVTQFPSHSVIEKGQTVTLRCDPISGHDNLYWYRRVMGKEIKFLLHFVKESKQDESGMPNNRFLAERTGGTYSTLKVQPAELEDSGVYFCASSQERTLNTEAFFGQGTRLTVV.

The V call is TRBV19, the J call TRBJ1-6; 7 nucleotides line up with TRBD1. Unmatched junction bases numbered 1, after V lost 4 bases and J lost 4 bases. This CDR3 is 14 amino acids long. Germline CDR1 reads LNHDA; CDR2 reads SQIVND (reference sequence). The CDR3 reads CASSTTGYNSPLHF. Written as DNA, the CDR3 is TGTGCCAGTAGTACGACAGGGTATAATTCACCCCTCCACTTT.